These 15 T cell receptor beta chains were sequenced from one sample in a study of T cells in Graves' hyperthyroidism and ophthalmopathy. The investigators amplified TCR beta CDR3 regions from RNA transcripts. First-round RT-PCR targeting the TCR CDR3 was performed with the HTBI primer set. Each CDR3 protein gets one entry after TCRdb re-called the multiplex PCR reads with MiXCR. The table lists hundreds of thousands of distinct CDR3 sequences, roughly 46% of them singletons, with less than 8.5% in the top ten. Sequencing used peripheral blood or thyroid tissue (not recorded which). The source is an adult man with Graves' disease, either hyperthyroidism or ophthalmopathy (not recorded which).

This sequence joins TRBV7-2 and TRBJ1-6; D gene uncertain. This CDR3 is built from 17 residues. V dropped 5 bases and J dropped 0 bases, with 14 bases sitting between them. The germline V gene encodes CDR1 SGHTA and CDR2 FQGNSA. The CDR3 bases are TGTGCCAGCAGCCTACGGACGGGGAGCTCCTATAATTCACCCCTCCACTTT. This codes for CASSLRTGSSYNSPLHF.

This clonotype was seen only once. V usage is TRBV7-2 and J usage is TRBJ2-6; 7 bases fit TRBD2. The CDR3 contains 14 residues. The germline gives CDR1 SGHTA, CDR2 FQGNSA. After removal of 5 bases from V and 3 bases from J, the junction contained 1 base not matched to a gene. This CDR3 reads CASSGGGGANVLTF. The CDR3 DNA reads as TGTGCCAGCAGCGGGGGGGGTGGGGCCAACGTCCTGACTTTC.

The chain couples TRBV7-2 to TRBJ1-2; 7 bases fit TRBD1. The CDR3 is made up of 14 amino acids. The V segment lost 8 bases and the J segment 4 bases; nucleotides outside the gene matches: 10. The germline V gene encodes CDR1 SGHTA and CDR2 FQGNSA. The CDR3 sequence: CASRLGTEFYGYTF. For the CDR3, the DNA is TGTGCCAGCCGTTTAGGGACAGAATTCTATGGCTACACCTTC.

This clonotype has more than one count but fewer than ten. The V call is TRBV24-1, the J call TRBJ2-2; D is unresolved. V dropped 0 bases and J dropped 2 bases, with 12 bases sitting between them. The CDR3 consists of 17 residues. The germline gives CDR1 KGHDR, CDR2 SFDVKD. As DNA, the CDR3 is TGTGCCACCAGTGATTTGCAGGACGGGCTAAACACCGGGGAGCTGTTTTTT. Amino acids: CATSDLQDGLNTGELFF.

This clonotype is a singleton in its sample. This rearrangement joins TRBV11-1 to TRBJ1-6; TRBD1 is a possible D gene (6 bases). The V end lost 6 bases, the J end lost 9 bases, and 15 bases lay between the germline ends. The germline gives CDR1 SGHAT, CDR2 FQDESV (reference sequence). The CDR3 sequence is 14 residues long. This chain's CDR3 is CASSSDRTGSPLHF. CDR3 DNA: TGTGCCAGCAGTTCTGACAGGACTGGTTCACCCCTCCACTTT. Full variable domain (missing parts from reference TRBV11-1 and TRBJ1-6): EAEVAQSPRYKITEKSQAVAFWCDPISGHATLYWYRQILGQGPELLVQFQDESVVDDSQLPKDRFSAERLKGVDSTLKIQPAELGDSAMYLCASSSDRTGSPLHFGNGTRLTVT.

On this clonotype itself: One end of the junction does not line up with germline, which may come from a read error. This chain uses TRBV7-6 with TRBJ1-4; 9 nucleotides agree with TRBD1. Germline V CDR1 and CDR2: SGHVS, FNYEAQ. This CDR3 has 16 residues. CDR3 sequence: CTSSLGFGTGMEKLFF. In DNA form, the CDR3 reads TGTACCAGCAGCTTGGGTTTTGGGACAGGGATGGAGAAACTGTTTTTT.

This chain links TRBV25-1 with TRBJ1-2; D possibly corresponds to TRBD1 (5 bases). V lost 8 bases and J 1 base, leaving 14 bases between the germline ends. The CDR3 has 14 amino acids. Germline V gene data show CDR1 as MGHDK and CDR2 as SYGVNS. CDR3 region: CASRNTGDNYGYTF. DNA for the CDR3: TGTGCCAGCCGGAATACAGGTGATAACTATGGCTACACCTTC.

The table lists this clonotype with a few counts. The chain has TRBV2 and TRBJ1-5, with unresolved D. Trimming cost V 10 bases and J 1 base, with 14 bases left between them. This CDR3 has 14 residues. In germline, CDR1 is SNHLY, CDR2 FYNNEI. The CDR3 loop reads CATTPTASNQPQHF. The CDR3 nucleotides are TGTGCCACCACCCCGACGGCCAGCAATCAGCCCCAGCATTTT.

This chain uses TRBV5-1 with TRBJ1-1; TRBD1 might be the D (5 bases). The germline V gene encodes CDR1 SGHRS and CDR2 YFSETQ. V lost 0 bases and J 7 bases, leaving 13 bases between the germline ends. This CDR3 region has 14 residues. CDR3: CASSLGGSGDEAFF. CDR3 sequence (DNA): TGCGCCAGCAGCTTGGGAGGTTCGGGGGATGAAGCTTTCTTT.

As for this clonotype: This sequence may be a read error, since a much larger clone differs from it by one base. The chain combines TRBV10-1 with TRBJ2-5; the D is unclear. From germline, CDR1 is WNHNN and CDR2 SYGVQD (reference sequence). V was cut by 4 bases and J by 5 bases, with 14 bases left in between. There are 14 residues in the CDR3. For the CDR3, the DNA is TGCGCCAGCAGTGGGGGTCCTTCGTGGGAGACCCAGTACTTC. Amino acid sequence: CASSGGPSWETQYF.

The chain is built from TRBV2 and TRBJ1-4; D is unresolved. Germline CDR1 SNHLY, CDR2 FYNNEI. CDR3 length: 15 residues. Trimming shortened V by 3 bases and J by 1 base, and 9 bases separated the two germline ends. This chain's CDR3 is CASSDWEGTNEKLFF. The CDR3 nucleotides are TGTGCCAGCAGTGATTGGGAAGGAACTAATGAAAAACTGTTTTTT.

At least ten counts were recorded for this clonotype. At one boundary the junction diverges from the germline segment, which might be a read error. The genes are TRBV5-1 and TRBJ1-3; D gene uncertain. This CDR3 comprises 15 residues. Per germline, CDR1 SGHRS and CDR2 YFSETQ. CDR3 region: CASSLVGSSGNTIYF. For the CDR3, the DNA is TGTGCCAGCAGCTTAGTAGGTTCCTCTGGAAACACCATATATTTT.

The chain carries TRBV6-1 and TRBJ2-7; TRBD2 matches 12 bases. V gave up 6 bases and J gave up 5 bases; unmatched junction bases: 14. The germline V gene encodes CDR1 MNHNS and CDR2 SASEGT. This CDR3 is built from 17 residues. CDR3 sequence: CASSSPTSGLAGHEQYF. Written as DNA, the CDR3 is TGTGCCAGCAGCTCACCTACTTCGGGACTAGCGGGCCACGAGCAGTACTTC.

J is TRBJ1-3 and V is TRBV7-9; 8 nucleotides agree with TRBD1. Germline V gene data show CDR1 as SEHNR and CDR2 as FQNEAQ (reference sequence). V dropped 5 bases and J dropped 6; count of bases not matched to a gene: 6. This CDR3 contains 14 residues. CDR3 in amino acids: CASSQDRGKNTIYF. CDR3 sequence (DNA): TGTGCCAGCAGCCAAGACAGGGGCAAAAACACCATATATTTT.

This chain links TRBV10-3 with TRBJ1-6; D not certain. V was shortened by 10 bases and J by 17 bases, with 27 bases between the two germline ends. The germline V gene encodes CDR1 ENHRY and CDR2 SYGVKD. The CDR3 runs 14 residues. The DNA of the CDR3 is TGTGCCAGCTGTGAGTCATGGACGGGTGGTGCCTTCCACTTT. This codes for CASCESWTGGAFHF.